The clone carrying this TCR beta chain was recorded a few times. These data originate in a study of cytomegalovirus exposure and HLA in healthy donors. The primer mix had 60 Vbeta and 13 Jbeta primers. Clones were sequenced by immunoSEQ multiplex PCR, and TCRdb holds only the in-frame ones, with some missing. The sample consists of fewer than 150,000 clones, around 73% of them appearing once. The sequencing sample was made of PBMCs. This clonotype originated in a man between 45 and 60 years old in good health and CMV-seronegative.

The CDR3 protein is CASSPIGGLLYEQYF. The CDR3 region has the DNA TGTGCCAGCTCACCAATAGGAGGACTACTCTACGAGCAGTACTTC. V and J are TRBV18 and TRBJ2-7; D is possibly TRBD2 (6 bases). V lost 2 bases and J 3 bases, leaving 14 bases between the germline ends. The CDR3 consists of 15 residues. Germline CDR1 KGHSH, CDR2 LQKENI.